This T cell receptor beta chain is from a study of blood T cell repertoires in COVID-19. Study-wide context: Samples taken during acute and convalescent COVID-19 were collected in the United States, Italy and Spain.

The CDR3 spans 16 residues. Between the trimmed V and J ends, which lost 1 base and 3 bases, there was a span of 13 bases. Looked up from germline, CDR1 is SEHNR and CDR2 is FQNEAQ (reference sequence). Libraries were prepared by immunoSEQ multiplex PCR; TCRdb keeps only in-frame clonotypes and omits some of them. The sample records roughly 230,000 clones, about 80% being singletons. The gene calls are TRBV7-9 and TRBJ1-5; D call uncertain. Sequenced: PBMCs or T cells enriched from blood (not recorded which). The receptor comes from a man aged 50-60 years who had recovered from COVID-19. The chain's CDR3 is CASSLDQAHINQPQHF. Written as DNA, the CDR3 is TGTGCCAGCAGCTTAGACCAGGCCCACATCAATCAGCCCCAGCATTTT.